The TCR beta chain described here comes from a study of T cells in Graves' hyperthyroidism and ophthalmopathy. This CDR3 contains 15 residues. Trimming removed 1 base from V and 2 bases from J, with 9 bases in between. Per germline, CDR1 SGHAT and CDR2 FQDESV (reference sequence). There were TCR beta CDR3 regions amplified from RNA transcripts. HTBI primers drove first-round RT-PCR of the TCR CDR3. TCRdb independently ran MiXCR on the multiplex PCR reads; one entry per CDR3 protein. The profile shows a few hundred thousand distinct CDR3 sequences, around 20% of them singletons. This clonotype was counted at least ten times.

The receptor was derived from a man in his forties or fifties with Graves' ophthalmopathy. The sample was blood. The V gene is TRBV11-1, the J gene TRBJ2-1; no reliable D call. The CDR3 region is CASSLEGSPYNEQFF. As DNA, the CDR3 is TGTGCCAGCAGCTTAGAGGGTTCCCCCTACAATGAGCAGTTCTTC.